The 13 T cell receptor beta chains in this list originate from one sample, sequenced in a study of shared clonotypes between healthy human individuals. The repertoire was sequenced with immunoSEQ multiplex PCR; TCRdb's copy has only in-frame clones and lacks some. Found here are fewer than 1 million clones, around 96% of them singletons; the top ten hold around 0.21%. Selected positively for CCR7 and CD45RO-negative, naive CD8 cells excluded terminally differentiated effector memory CD45RA+ cells. The specimen sequenced was naive CD8+ T cells sorted from blood. These receptors were taken from a young man in good health.

The chain couples TRBV11-2 to TRBJ2-1; the match to TRBD1 covers 7 bases. CDR3 length: 16 residues. J was trimmed by 4 bases and V by 6 bases; bases with no gene match: 12. Germline V gene data show CDR1 as SGHAT and CDR2 as FQNNGV. The CDR3 spells CASSFRGGYSYNEQFF. The CDR3 DNA reads TGTGCCAGCAGTTTTCGAGGGGGCTATAGTTACAATGAGCAGTTCTTC.

This sequence joins TRBV6-1 and TRBJ2-7, with a weak D call TRBD2 (7 bases). This CDR3 has 13 amino acids. Trimming pared 8 bases from V and 3 bases from J, leaving 14 bases between. In germline, CDR1 is MNHNS, CDR2 SASEGT. CDR3 sequence: CASYMRGGYEQYF. CDR3 nucleotide sequence: TGTGCCAGCTATATGAGGGGGGGCTACGAGCAGTACTTC.

The chain combines TRBV15 with TRBJ2-5; possible D gene TRBD1, 6 bases. V lost 2 bases to trimming and J lost 5 bases, with 12 bases between them. This CDR3 is built from 14 residues. CDR1 and CDR2 from the germline V gene are LNHNV and YYDKDF (reference sequence). CDR3: CATSRRGLGETQYF. The CDR3 DNA reads as TGTGCCACCAGCAGAAGGGGGTTGGGGGAGACCCAGTACTTC.

V gene TRBV9 combines with J gene TRBJ1-2, with D possibly matching TRBD1 (6 bases). Trimming left V 3 bases short and J 4 bases short, with 28 bases between. This CDR3 has 19 residues. Germline V gene data show CDR1 as SGDLS and CDR2 as YYNGEE. Here the CDR3 DNA reads TGTGCCAGCAGCGCCAAACGACAGGACATCCCCGCTTTGACCTATGGCTACACCTTC. Its protein is CASSAKRQDIPALTYGYTF.

The chain joins TRBV7-9 to TRBJ2-7, with D unclear. The CDR3 runs to 15 residues. The V gene's germline CDR1 is SEHNR and CDR2 FQNEAQ (reference sequence). Trimming left V 4 bases short and J 6 bases short, with 19 bases between. The CDR3 bases are TGTGCCAGCAGCTCGCCGGACCGAAACCCGGGCGAGCAGTACTTC. It codes for CASSSPDRNPGEQYF.

The V and J genes are TRBV7-9 and TRBJ2-1, with TRBD2 identical over 7 bases. Germline-derived CDR1 and CDR2 are SEHNR and FQNEAQ (reference sequence). Trimming cost V 4 bases and J 4 bases; bases outside gene matches: 16. The CDR3 is 18 residues long. This CDR3 is CASSSRINPSGDYNEQFF. The CDR3 DNA reads TGTGCCAGCAGCTCGCGGATCAACCCTAGCGGAGATTACAATGAGCAGTTCTTC.

Comment on this clone: The sample holds other DNA sequences that translate to the same CDR3. The chain carries TRBV6-5 and TRBJ2-7; D gene uncertain. Germline V CDR1 and CDR2: MNHEY, SVGAGI. The CDR3 contains 13 residues. V lost 2 bases and J lost 2, with 7 bases in between. The CDR3 DNA sequence: TGTGCCAGCAGTTACACTGGAGCCTACGAGCAGTACTTC. It is translated as CASSYTGAYEQYF.

The chain employs TRBV4-3 and TRBJ2-7; tentatively, D is TRBD1 (6 bases). The V end lost 0 bases, the J end lost 2 bases, and 8 bases lay between the germline ends. The V gene's germline CDR1 is LGHNA and CDR2 YSLEER. This CDR3 has 14 amino acids. CDR3 residues: CASSQEDSTYEQYF. The CDR3, as DNA: TGCGCCAGCAGCCAAGAGGACAGCACCTACGAGCAGTACTTC.

V usage is TRBV2 and J usage is TRBJ2-1; D unclear. The length of the CDR3 is 12 residues. V lost 4 bases and J 10 bases, leaving 11 bases between the germline ends. Germline V lookup: CDR1 SNHLY, CDR2 FYNNEI. CDR3 protein: CASSASATEQFF. The CDR3 DNA reads TGTGCCAGCAGTGCCTCGGCGACGGAGCAGTTCTTC.

This CDR3 is CATSRGVADNEQFF. The CDR3 bases are TGTGCCACCAGCAGGGGGGTGGCGGACAATGAGCAGTTCTTC. This sequence joins TRBV15 and TRBJ2-1, with D perhaps given as TRBD1 or TRBD2 (5 bases each). The germline CDR1 and CDR2 sequences are LNHNV and YYDKDF (reference sequence). The CDR3 contains 14 residues. The V end was cut by 3 bases, the J end by 5 bases, with 11 bases between. The full variable domain, in which reference TRBV15 and TRBJ2-1 provide the parts outside the CDR3, is DAMVIQNPRYQVTQFGKPVTLSCSQTLNHNVMYWYQQKSSQAPKLLFHYYDKDFNNEADTPDNFQSRRPNTSFCFLDIRSPGLGDTAMYLCATSRGVADNEQFFGPGTRLTVL.

The V gene is TRBV27, the J gene TRBJ2-7; 7 bases map to TRBD1. The junction had 9 bases not matched to a gene; V was cut back by 0 bases and J by 4 bases. The CDR3 is 16 amino acids. Germline CDR1 reads MNHEY; CDR2 reads SMNVEV (reference sequence). The CDR3 here is CASSLSAGTARYEQYF. The CDR3 DNA follows: TGTGCCAGCAGTTTATCGGCCGGGACAGCAAGATACGAGCAGTACTTC.

V gene TRBV28 combines with J gene TRBJ2-2; 9 positions agree with TRBD2. The CDR3 spans 19 residues. The V and J ends lost 4 bases and 6 bases, in that order; junction bases with no gene match: 18. Germline values: CDR1 MDHEN, CDR2 SYDVKM. The CDR3 loop is CASSYPLRTSEEVAGELFF. Written as DNA, the CDR3 is TGTGCCAGCAGTTACCCCCTTAGGACTAGCGAGGAAGTGGCCGGGGAGCTGTTTTTT.

The chain employs TRBV7-6 and TRBJ2-5, with TRBD1 identical over 7 bases. Germline V CDR1 and CDR2: SGHVS, FNYEAQ. With V trimmed by 4 bases and J by 1 base, 18 bases remained unmatched. This CDR3 contains 19 residues. The CDR3, as DNA: TGTGCCAGCAGCTCCCGGGACAGACCCCTTCTCGCTCTCCAAGAGACCCAGTACTTC. This translates into CASSSRDRPLLALQETQYF. The entire variable domain, with the rest obtained from reference TRBV7-6 and TRBJ2-5, is as follows: GAGVSQSPRYKVTKRGQDVALRCDPISGHVSLYWYRQALGQGPEFLTYFNYEAQQDKSGLPNDRFSAERPEGSISTLTIQRTEQRDSAMYRCASSSRDRPLLALQETQYFGPGTRLLVL.